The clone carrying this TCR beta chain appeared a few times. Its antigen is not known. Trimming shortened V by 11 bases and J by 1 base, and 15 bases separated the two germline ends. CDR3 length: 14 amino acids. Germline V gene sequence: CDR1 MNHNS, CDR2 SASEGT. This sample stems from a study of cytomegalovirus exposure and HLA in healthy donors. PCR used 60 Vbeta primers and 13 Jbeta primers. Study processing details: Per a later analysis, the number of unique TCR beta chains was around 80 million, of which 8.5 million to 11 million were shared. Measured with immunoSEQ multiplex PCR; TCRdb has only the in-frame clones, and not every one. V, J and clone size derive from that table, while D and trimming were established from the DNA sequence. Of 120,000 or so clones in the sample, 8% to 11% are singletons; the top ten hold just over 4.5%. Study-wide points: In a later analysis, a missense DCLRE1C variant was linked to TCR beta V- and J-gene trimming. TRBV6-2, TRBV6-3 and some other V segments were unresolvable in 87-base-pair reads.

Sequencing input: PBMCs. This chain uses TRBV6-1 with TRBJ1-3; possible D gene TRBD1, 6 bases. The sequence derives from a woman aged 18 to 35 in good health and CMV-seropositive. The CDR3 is CAHLDRWSGNTIYF. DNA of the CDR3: TGTGCCCACCTAGACAGGTGGTCTGGAAACACCATATATTTT.